This T cell receptor beta chain was captured by sequencing in a study of early T cells in non-severe SARS-CoV-2 infection. CDR3 length equals 13 residues. Trimming took 9 bases from V and 4 from J, leaving 12 bases between them. Germline loops: CDR1 SGHDN, CDR2 FVKESK. In TCRdb, the 5' RACE reads were re-called with MiXCR into one record per CDR3 protein. Among tens of thousands of distinct CDR3 sequences, less than 11% were seen once, and the ten largest hold around 7.5%. The receptor was isolated from an adult who was a healthcare worker with PCR-confirmed SARS-CoV-2 infection or an uninfected control (not recorded which). The gene calls are TRBV14 and TRBJ2-2, with D possibly TRBD2 on 7 matching bases. This specimen was whole blood, taken at baseline. This chain's CDR3 is CASRGATTGELFF. Written as DNA, the CDR3 is TGTGCCAGTCGGGGGGCAACCACCGGGGAGCTGTTTTTT. The full variable domain, completed using reference TRBV14 and TRBJ2-2, is EAGVTQFPSHSVIEKGQTVTLRCDPISGHDNLYWYRRVMGKEIKFLLHFVKESKQDESGMPNNRFLAERTGGTYSTLKVQPAELEDSGVYFCASRGATTGELFFGEGSRLTVL.